Sequencing of this T cell receptor beta chain was carried out in a study of T-cell memory formation after mild COVID-19. At the level of the study: TCR clusters were largely donor specific.

Points on this clonotype: No antigen is known for it.

Overall study findings and caveats: Contracting CD4+ clones lay largely in CM and EM, with CD8+ ones residing in EMRA. Still unconfirmed is whether the second-wave clones peaking on day 37 recognized SARS-CoV-2. The study found balanced CD4/CD8 in clones contracting day 15 to 85 and a CD4+ lean in later expanders.

TCRdb re-called the 5' RACE reads through MiXCR, storing one row per CDR3 protein. The sample contains 350,000 to 500,000 distinct CDR3 sequences, around 22% of which appear only once. Germline V gene sequence: CDR1 SGHRS, CDR2 YFSETQ. CDR3 size: 19 residues. V shed 4 bases, J shed 3 bases, and the junction held 21 bases outside the gene matches. The material sequenced was PBMCs or a T cell subset sorted from them (not recorded which). The sequence came from an adult woman who had mild COVID-19 (a few samples of this study predate the infection). Cell type and time point are not known. The chain joins TRBV5-1 to TRBJ1-2, with TRBD1 identical over 7 bases. For the CDR3, the DNA is TGCGCCAGCAGCGTCTTTCCGGGACAGAAGACCGAGCACTACTATGGCTACACCTTC. This encodes CASSVFPGQKTEHYYGYTF.